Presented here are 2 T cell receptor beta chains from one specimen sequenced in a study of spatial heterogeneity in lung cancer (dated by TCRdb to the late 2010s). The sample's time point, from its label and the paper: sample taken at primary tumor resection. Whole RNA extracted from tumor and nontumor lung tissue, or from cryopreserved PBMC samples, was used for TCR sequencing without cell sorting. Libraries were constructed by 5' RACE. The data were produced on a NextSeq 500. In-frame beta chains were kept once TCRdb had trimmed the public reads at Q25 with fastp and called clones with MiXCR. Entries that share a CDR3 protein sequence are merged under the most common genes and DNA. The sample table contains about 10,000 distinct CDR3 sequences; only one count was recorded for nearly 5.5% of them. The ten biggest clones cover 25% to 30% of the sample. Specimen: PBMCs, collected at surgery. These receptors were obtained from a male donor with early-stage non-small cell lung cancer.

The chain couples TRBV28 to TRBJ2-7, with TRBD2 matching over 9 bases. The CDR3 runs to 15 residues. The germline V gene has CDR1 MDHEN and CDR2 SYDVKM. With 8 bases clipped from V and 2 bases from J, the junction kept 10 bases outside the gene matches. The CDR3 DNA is TGTGCCAGCCAGCTTGGAAGCGGGGGGCCCTACGAGCAGTACTTC. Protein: CASQLGSGGPYEQYF.

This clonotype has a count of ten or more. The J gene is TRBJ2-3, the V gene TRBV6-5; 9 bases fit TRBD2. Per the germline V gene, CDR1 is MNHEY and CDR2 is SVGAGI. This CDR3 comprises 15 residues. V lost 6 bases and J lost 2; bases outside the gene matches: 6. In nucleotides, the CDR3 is TGTGCCAGCAGCTTGACTAGCGGATACACAGATACGCAGTATTTT. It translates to CASSLTSGYTDTQYF.